The 30 T cell receptor beta chains below come from one sample, sequenced in a study of response to subunit inactivated influenza vaccine (dated by TCRdb to 2016 to 2019). The protocol used for the library was RT-PCR. The sequencer listed for this sample is Illumina HiSeq 2500. TCRdb took the public reads, trimmed them with fastp at Q25, ran MiXCR for clone calling and kept in-frame beta chains. Rows matching on CDR3 protein sequence are summarized as one entry with the most common DNA and genes. This sample is represented by roughly 630,000 distinct CDR3 sequences; 13% to 15% of them were singletons. 7.5% to 9% of the sample is in the top ten clones. Sequencing was performed on PBMCs from blood, taken less than 15 days before vaccination. The receptors shown here come from a man aged 50 or older who received an inactivated influenza vaccine. Donor details come from another sample of the same person, matched by shared clones.

The table lists this clonotype with a few counts. V gene TRBV5-1 combines with J gene TRBJ1-6; D gene unclear. Germline values: CDR1 SGHRS, CDR2 YFSETQ. Trimming left V 7 bases short and J 0 bases short, with 20 bases between. CDR3 length: 18 residues. The CDR3 DNA reads as TGCGCCAGCGCTGCCAGTAATACATCGAGCTCCTATAATTCACCCCTCCACTTT. Translating it yields CASAASNTSSSYNSPLHF.

This clonotype showed up many times. The chain carries TRBV12-3 or TRBV12-4 and TRBJ1-4; D is undetermined. Trimming removed 6 bases at V and 11 bases at J, with 13 bases between. The CDR3 runs 12 residues. CDR3 nucleotide sequence: TGTGCCAGCAGACCCCCGGGAGGGAAACTGTTTTTT. Translation gives CASRPPGGKLFF.

This clonotype was seen ten or more times. The CDR3, as DNA: TGTGCCATCAGGGGTACGGAGACCCAGTACTTC. It specifies CAIRGTETQYF. V usage is TRBV10-3 and J usage is TRBJ2-5, with no clear D. V lost 6 bases and J lost 5, with 7 bases in between. This CDR3 contains 11 residues. Germline values: CDR1 ENHRY, CDR2 SYGVKD.

This clonotype occurred many times. The chain employs TRBV7-9 and TRBJ2-7; TRBD2 matches at 8 bases. Germline-derived CDR1 and CDR2 are SEHNR and FQNEAQ (reference sequence). Trimming cost V 3 bases and J 7 bases; bases outside gene matches: 8. This CDR3 has 14 amino acids. The CDR3, as DNA: TGTGCCAGCAGCTTGAGCGGGAGATGGGAAGAGCAGTACTTC. It encodes CASSLSGRWEEQYF.

This clonotype has just a few counts. The chain employs TRBV2 and TRBJ1-4; D is undetermined. The germline gives CDR1 SNHLY, CDR2 FYNNEI. The CDR3 has 14 residues. Trimming pared 4 bases from V and 6 bases from J, leaving 12 bases between. The DNA for the CDR3 is TGTGCCAGCAGTGGGGCGCCCGCAGATGAAAAACTGTTTTTT. As protein: CASSGAPADEKLFF. Combining the CDR3 with reference TRBV2 and TRBJ1-4 gives the whole variable domain EPEVTQTPSHQVTQMGQEVILRCVPISNHLYFYWYRQILGQKVEFLVSFYNNEISEKSEIFDDQFSVERPDGSNFTLKIRSTKLEDSAMYFCASSGAPADEKLFFGSGTQLSVL.

A few counts support this clonotype. The chain is built from TRBV24-1 and TRBJ2-5; TRBD1 aligns across 10 bases. The germline V gene encodes CDR1 KGHDR and CDR2 SFDVKD. J lost 4 bases, V lost 2 bases, and 12 bases had no gene match. CDR3 size: 18 residues. The CDR3 nucleotides are TGTGCCACCAGTGATTGGGCCTCGGGGACAGGGGTAAGAGAGACCCAGTACTTC. This sequence encodes CATSDWASGTGVRETQYF.

The chain employs TRBV12-3 or TRBV12-4 and TRBJ2-4; D may be TRBD1 or TRBD2 (6 bases each). The CDR3 sequence is 16 residues long. Trimming left V 5 bases short and J 1 base short, with 15 bases between. CDR3 in DNA: TGTGCCAGCAGTCCCCTAGTGGGGGGCGCCAAAAACATTCAGTACTTC. It codes for CASSPLVGGAKNIQYF.

The chain is built from TRBV7-2 and TRBJ2-3; the match to TRBD2 covers 8 bases. The CDR3 is 15 amino acids. J gave up 2 bases and V 5 bases, and 6 bases lay outside the gene matches. CDR1 is SGHTA, CDR2 FQGNSA, per germline. This CDR3 is CASSPLAAITDTQYF. In DNA, the CDR3 is TGTGCCAGCAGCCCACTAGCGGCCATCACAGATACGCAGTATTTT.

This clonotype has only a few counts. The V and J genes are TRBV9 and TRBJ2-2; 7 nucleotides align to TRBD2. This CDR3 region has 15 residues. Germline V lookup: CDR1 SGDLS, CDR2 YYNGEE. V lost 0 bases to trimming and J lost 5 bases; unmatched junction nucleotides: 4. The chain's CDR3 is CASSVVPGGTGELFF. In nucleotides, the CDR3 is TGTGCCAGCAGCGTAGTCCCGGGGGGTACCGGGGAGCTGTTTTTT.

This clonotype has a count of ten or more. The chain employs TRBV12-3 or TRBV12-4 and TRBJ2-1; the D gene is possibly TRBD2 (6 bases). This CDR3 comprises 16 residues. V gave up 2 bases and J gave up 5 bases, with 16 bases separating them. CDR3 bases: TGTGCCAGCAGTTTAATATTAGGCGGGATAAACAATGAGCAGTTCTTC. Its translation: CASSLILGGINNEQFF.

This clonotype was counted a few times. The chain carries TRBV4-3 and TRBJ2-7; 9 nucleotides agree with TRBD1. Trimming took 0 bases from V and 3 from J; bases not matched to a gene: 9. Germline-derived CDR1 and CDR2 are LGHNA and YSLEER. CDR3 length: 17 amino acids. CDR3 region: CASSQDYLRDRDYEQYF. The CDR3 DNA sequence: TGCGCCAGCAGCCAAGACTATCTCCGGGACAGGGACTACGAGCAGTACTTC.

The gene calls are TRBV10-3 and TRBJ1-1, with D perhaps matching TRBD1 (6 bases). The length of the CDR3 is 16 residues. The V end lost 2 bases, the J end lost 0 bases, and 13 bases lay between the germline ends. Germline V CDR1 and CDR2: ENHRY, SYGVKD. The CDR3 protein is CAISEGAGDMNTEAFF. The CDR3 region has the DNA TGTGCCATCAGTGAGGGCGCAGGGGACATGAACACTGAAGCTTTCTTT.

This clonotype was counted a single time. The chain joins TRBV6-6 to TRBJ2-3; TRBD2 is a possible D gene (6 bases). This CDR3 comprises 12 residues. In germline, CDR1 is MNHNY, CDR2 SVGAGI (reference sequence). V dropped 6 bases and J dropped 6 bases, with 10 bases sitting between them. This chain's CDR3 is CASRSGSDTQYF. The CDR3 DNA reads as TGTGCCAGCAGGAGCGGGTCCGATACGCAGTATTTT.

In this sample, this clonotype turned up a few times. This chain connects TRBV6-2 or TRBV6-3 to TRBJ2-7; 13 positions match TRBD2. Unmatched junction bases numbered 9, after V lost 10 bases and J lost 3 bases. CDR3 length equals 15 residues. Looked up from germline, CDR1 is MNHEY and CDR2 is SVGEGT. The CDR3 reads CATYVGLAGNYEQYF. The CDR3, as DNA: TGTGCCACTTATGTGGGACTAGCGGGAAACTACGAGCAGTACTTC.

This rearrangement joins TRBV12-3 or TRBV12-4 to TRBJ2-5; D is perhaps TRBD1 (5 bases). The CDR3 is 13 amino acids. V lost 5 bases and J 3 bases, leaving 10 bases between the germline ends. CDR3 nucleotide sequence: TGTGCCAGCAGTAACCGACAGAAAGAGACCCAGTACTTC. This translates into CASSNRQKETQYF.

This clonotype was seen a few times. The chain combines TRBV11-2 with TRBJ2-7, with D perhaps being TRBD1 or TRBD2 (5 bases each). Trimming pared 5 bases from V and 6 bases from J, leaving 32 bases between. Germline-derived CDR1 and CDR2 are SGHAT and FQNNGV. The CDR3 has 19 residues. DNA of the CDR3: TGTGCCAGCAGCCCTCACGCCCCACGGTTTTTCGACGGGGCGGGCGAGCAGTACTTC. Translation: CASSPHAPRFFDGAGEQYF. Complete variable domain (other parts from reference TRBV11-2 and TRBJ2-7): EAGVAQSPRYKIIEKRQSVAFWCNPISGHATLYWYQQILGQGPKLLIQFQNNGVVDDSQLPKDRFSAERLKGVDSTLKIQPAKLEDSAVYLCASSPHAPRFFDGAGEQYFGPGTRLTVT.

V and J are TRBV12-3 or TRBV12-4 and TRBJ1-6, with D maybe TRBD1 (6 bases). V was clipped by 2 bases and J by 9 bases, with 11 bases between them. This CDR3 is 14 amino acids long. CDR3 protein: CASSLLGASSPLHF. CDR3 DNA sequence: TGTGCCAGCAGTTTATTGGGGGCTAGTTCACCCCTCCACTTT.

This clonotype was seen at least ten times. The V gene is TRBV4-2, the J gene TRBJ2-7; 10 nucleotides align to TRBD1. In germline, CDR1 is LGHNA, CDR2 YNFKEQ. The CDR3 totals 15 residues. Trimming removed 2 bases from V and 4 bases from J; junction bases left unmatched: 5. The CDR3 DNA sequence: TGTGCCAGCAGCCAACCGGGACAGGGGATATACGAGCAGTACTTC. Translating gives CASSQPGQGIYEQYF.

The V gene is TRBV5-6, the J gene TRBJ1-1; D may be TRBD1 (6 bases). Trimming shortened V by 1 base and J by 5 bases, and 12 bases separated the two germline ends. The CDR3 consists of 14 residues. CDR1 SGHDT and CDR2 YYEEEE come from the germline V gene. The CDR3 region has the DNA TGTGCCAGCAGCTTGCTCGCCAGGGGTACTGAAGCTTTCTTT. It specifies CASSLLARGTEAFF.

In its sample, this clonotype was seen a few times. The rearrangement joins TRBV7-8 to TRBJ2-3; D remains unclear. This CDR3 has 16 amino acids. V was cut by 1 base and J by 0 bases, with 11 bases left in between. The germline CDR1 and CDR2 sequences are SGHVS and FQNEAQ. In DNA form, the CDR3 reads TGTGCCAGCAGCTTAGAGGCGGACCCTAGCACAGATACGCAGTATTTT. Protein: CASSLEADPSTDTQYF.

This clonotype was detected a few times. J is TRBJ1-4 and V is TRBV10-3, with D uncertain. Germline CDR1 and CDR2: ENHRY and SYGVKD. The CDR3 is 14 amino acids. The V end was cut by 2 bases, the J end by 8 bases, with 12 bases between. CDR3 residues: CAISEAGPGEKLFF. Here the CDR3 DNA reads TGTGCCATCAGTGAGGCAGGCCCCGGAGAAAAACTGTTTTTT.

This clonotype occurred a few times. The J gene is TRBJ2-1, the V gene TRBV7-2; TRBD2 aligns across 8 bases. V shed 1 base and J 8 bases; nucleotides not matched to a gene: 10. The germline V gene encodes CDR1 SGHTA and CDR2 FQGNSA. This CDR3 is 16 amino acids long. The DNA of the CDR3 is TGTGCCAGCAGCTTAGTCGGGGGGGCCTCTGGGTATGAGCAGTTCTTC. Encoded protein: CASSLVGGASGYEQFF.

In nucleotides, the CDR3 is TGTGCCAGCAGCCAAGGACTAGCGGGAGCTGGAGAGACCCAGTACTTC. Its translation is CASSQGLAGAGETQYF. The genes are TRBV6-5 and TRBJ2-5, with TRBD2 matching 13 bases. Germline trimming cut 6 bases from V and 4 bases from J; bases unmatched to any gene: 8. The CDR3 contains 16 residues. Germline V gene sequence: CDR1 MNHEY, CDR2 SVGAGI.

There are many counts of this clonotype. The rearrangement joins TRBV27 to TRBJ2-7, with TRBD1 matching over 7 bases. Trimming removed 5 bases from V and 2 bases from J; junction bases left unmatched: 9. The germline CDR1 and CDR2 sequences are MNHEY and SMNVEV (reference sequence). The CDR3 is made up of 15 amino acids. The CDR3 here is CASSTTGEGTYEQYF. The CDR3 DNA sequence: TGTGCCAGCAGTACTACAGGGGAAGGGACCTACGAGCAGTACTTC.

CDR3 in amino acids: CASSPNMGRFNEKLFF. In DNA form, the CDR3 reads TGTGCCAGCAGCCCCAACATGGGACGGTTTAATGAAAAACTGTTTTTT. This chain uses TRBV7-2 with TRBJ1-4; D perhaps matches TRBD1 (5 bases). V was trimmed by 5 bases and J by 4 bases, leaving 17 bases between them. Germline CDR1 reads SGHTA; CDR2 reads FQGNSA. This CDR3 spans 16 amino acids.

The chain uses TRBV7-3 and TRBJ2-1, with 7 bases lining up with TRBD2. The CDR3 spans 18 residues. V shed 5 bases and J 1 base; nucleotides not matched to a gene: 14. Looked up from germline, CDR1 is SGHTA and CDR2 is FQGTGA. The CDR3 DNA reads TGTGCCAGCAGCCCCAGGAGCGGGAAGGTTTCTTCCTACAATGAGCAGTTCTTC. Translation gives CASSPRSGKVSSYNEQFF.

The chain carries TRBV11-1 and TRBJ2-7, with 8 bases aligning to TRBD1. Germline V gene lookup returns CDR1 SGHAT and CDR2 FQDESV (reference sequence). The V gene end was trimmed by 6 bases and the J gene end by 0 bases; junction bases not matched to a gene: 16. The CDR3 runs to 18 residues. CDR3 in amino acids: CASSFLWTRTGSSYEQYF. CDR3 bases: TGTGCCAGCAGTTTCCTTTGGACCCGGACAGGGAGCTCCTACGAGCAGTACTTC.

This clonotype has more than one count but fewer than ten. The chain uses TRBV19 and TRBJ2-4; D is uncertain. The germline CDR1 and CDR2 sequences are LNHDA and SQIVND (reference sequence). This CDR3 has 14 amino acids. The V gene lost 8 bases and the J gene lost 0 bases, with 11 bases spanning the gap. In nucleotides, the CDR3 is TGTGCCAGTCCTACCGAAGGAGCCAAAAACATTCAGTACTTC. This codes for CASPTEGAKNIQYF.

The chain links TRBV5-1 to TRBJ2-3; D remains unclear. CDR3 length: 17 amino acids. The germline V gene has CDR1 SGHRS and CDR2 YFSETQ. With 1 base removed from V and 0 bases from J, the gap between germline ends came to 15 bases. The CDR3 protein is CASSLPGARTSTDTQYF. CDR3 bases: TGCGCCAGCAGCTTGCCAGGAGCTAGAACTAGCACAGATACGCAGTATTTT. Drawing the rest from reference TRBV5-1 and TRBJ2-3, the complete variable domain is KAGVTQTPRYLIKTRGQQVTLSCSPISGHRSVSWYQQTPGQGLQFLFEYFSETQRNKGNFPGRFSGRQFSNSRSEMNVSTLELGDSALYLCASSLPGARTSTDTQYFGPGTRLTVL.

This clonotype has more than one count but fewer than ten. This chain links TRBV10-3 with TRBJ2-3; no definite D call. CDR1 is ENHRY, CDR2 SYGVKD, per germline. The length of the CDR3 is 17 residues. Trimming stripped 2 bases from V and 2 bases from J, with 17 bases between. The chain's CDR3 is CAISELTRGAPTDTQYF. Written as DNA, the CDR3 is TGTGCCATCAGTGAGCTCACCCGCGGCGCCCCCACAGATACGCAGTATTTT.